This passage covers 7 T cell receptor beta chains from one sample sequenced in a study of shared clonotypes between healthy human individuals. Only in-frame clones appear in the TCRdb table, and some are missing; sequencing was by immunoSEQ multiplex PCR. Altogether about 490,000 clones are present, over 65% being singletons, with the ten largest covering approximately 12%. The sequenced sample was PBMCs. These receptors were collected from a woman aged 40-49 years in good health. Some clones in this sample may be carry-over from other donors' samples.

This clone was counted once. The chain carries TRBV6-1 and TRBJ2-6; 7 nucleotides line up with TRBD1. Per the germline V gene, CDR1 is MNHNS and CDR2 is SASEGT. The CDR3 totals 19 residues. The V segment lost 4 bases and the J segment 4 bases; nucleotides outside the gene matches: 16. The CDR3 bases are TGTGCCAGCAGTGGCCAACTACAGGGGTTTTTCGCCGGGGCCAACGTCCTGACTTTC. This gives the protein CASSGQLQGFFAGANVLTF.

The gene calls are TRBV9 and TRBJ1-3; D is ambiguous. Germline-derived CDR1 and CDR2 are SGDLS and YYNGEE. The CDR3 runs 17 residues. The ends were cut back, 2 bases at V and 0 bases at J, with 15 bases in the middle. CDR3 loop: CASSVKGSGSSGNTIYF. The CDR3 nucleotides are TGTGCCAGCAGCGTTAAGGGATCGGGTTCCTCTGGAAACACCATATATTTT.

This clone was detected a few times. This probably arose from a read error, given a far larger clone one base away. This CDR3 fails to terminate in the conserved phenylalanine or tryptophan, so it likely reflects a read error. This chain connects TRBV19 to TRBJ2-6, with TRBD2 matching 9 bases. From germline, CDR1 is LNHDA and CDR2 SQIVND (reference sequence). V shed 4 bases and J 1 base; nucleotides not matched to a gene: 2. The CDR3 has 16 residues. The CDR3 bases are TGTGCCAGTAGTAGTAGCGGGGGTTCTGGGGCCAACGTCCTGACTTTA. Protein sequence: CASSSSGGSGANVLTL.

This chain links TRBV10-2 with TRBJ2-5; TRBD2 is a possible D gene (5 bases). Germline-derived CDR1 and CDR2 are WSHSY and SAAADI. V dropped 5 bases and J dropped 11 bases, with 24 bases sitting between them. The CDR3 is made up of 15 amino acids. The CDR3 loop is CASSSLTWELVRQYF. DNA for the CDR3: TGCGCCAGCAGTTCCCTAACATGGGAACTAGTCAGGCAGTACTTC.

A remark on this clone: A far larger clone is one nucleotide away, so this likely arose from a read error. DNA of the CDR3: TGTGCCAGCAGCAAGGGGCGGGGCAGCCAACCCACTGAAGCTTTCTTT. Translating gives CASSKGRGSQPTEAFF. The chain carries TRBV9 and TRBJ1-1, with a possible D match to TRBD1 (5 bases). Per the germline V gene, CDR1 is SGDLS and CDR2 is YYNGEE. This CDR3 has 16 residues. V lost 4 bases, J lost 4 bases, and 20 bases lay in between.

The chain combines TRBV30 with TRBJ2-1, with TRBD1 matching over 9 bases. The CDR3 loop spans 14 amino acids. Germline lookup yields CDR1 GTSNPN and CDR2 SVGIG (reference sequence). V lost 2 bases and J lost 8; bases outside the gene matches: 7. CDR3 in DNA: TGTGCCTGGAGTAGGACAGGGGATTACGATGAGCAGTTCTTC. Amino acids: CAWSRTGDYDEQFF. The complete variable domain, with remaining parts taken from reference TRBV30 and TRBJ2-1, reads SQTIHQWPATLVQPVGSPLSLECTVEGTSNPNLYWYRQAAGRGLQLLFYSVGIGQISSEVPQNLSASRPQDRQFILSSKKLLLSDSGFYLCAWSRTGDYDEQFFGPGTRLTVL.

This clone was seen only a few times. The genes are TRBV27 and TRBJ1-2; tentative D call: TRBD1 (5 bases). Germline V gene data show CDR1 as MNHEY and CDR2 as SMNVEV (reference sequence). The CDR3 extends over 15 amino acids. Trimming stripped 0 bases from V and 3 bases from J, with 11 bases between. The CDR3 bases are TGTGCCAGCAGTTTATCAGTCCCGGGGCACTATGGCTACACCTTC. Residues: CASSLSVPGHYGYTF.